This T cell receptor beta chain was observed in a study of blood T cells in healthy people across ages. Background on the study: About one barcoded TCR beta cDNA was captured per two T cells.

The individuals who served as donors were healthy Caucasians living in Russia, aged roughly 6 to 90. The CDR3 runs to 14 residues. Germline CDR1 is LNHNV and CDR2 is YYDKDF (reference sequence). The V gene lost 5 bases and the J gene lost 4 bases, with 15 bases spanning the gap. The authors ran a second PCR of 7 to 11 cycles using a sample-barcoded 5' primer and a J-beta primer mix. TCRdb used MiXCR to reprocess the 5' RACE reads, holding one entry per CDR3 protein. Found here are around 650,000 distinct CDR3 sequences, around 43% of them singletons; the top ten hold 25% to 30%. Study-level findings and limits: Diversity estimates from one million T cells were considered underestimates.

At least ten counts were recorded for this clonotype. Its target is unknown. The rearrangement uses TRBV15 and TRBJ2-7; D is unclear. The specimen sequenced was blood. This sequence was found in an elderly man in good health. CDR3 sequence reads: CATSRIGQLYEQYF. The DNA of the CDR3 is TGTGCCACCAGCCGGATTGGGCAGTTATACGAGCAGTACTTC.